One sample yielded the 27 T cell receptor beta chains listed below, sequenced in a study of T-cell reconstitution after alpha-beta-depleted transplantation in children. It was with unique molecular identifiers that the TCRbeta library was prepared. TCRdb recomputed calls from the PCR reads with MiXCR, one row per CDR3 protein. The repertoire includes some 460,000 distinct CDR3 sequences, about a sixth of them detected once, and 25% to 30% sits in the top ten. The sample in question was PBMCs, mostly from graft donor cells, obtained 360 days after TCRalphabeta/CD19-depleted stem cell transplant. Source of these receptors: a boy younger than two who had a stem cell transplant for Wiskott-Aldrich syndrome, so the T cells may come from the graft donor.

J is TRBJ1-4 and V is TRBV7-2; the D is unclear. There are 14 residues in the CDR3. V lost 5 bases, J lost 0 bases, and 7 bases lay in between. Looked up from germline, CDR1 is SGHTA and CDR2 is FQGNSA. The CDR3 here is CASSAFATNEKLFF. The CDR3 DNA reads TGTGCCAGCAGCGCGTTTGCAACTAATGAAAAACTGTTTTTT. The whole variable domain, filled in from reference TRBV7-2 and TRBJ1-4, reads GAGVSQSPSNKVTEKGKDVELRCDPISGHTALYWYRQSLGQGLEFLIYFQGNSAPDKSGLPSDRFSAERTGGSVSTLTIQRTQQEDSAVYLCASSAFATNEKLFFGSGTQLSVL.

The chain couples TRBV4-1 to TRBJ2-7; D ambiguous. The V gene lost 1 base and the J gene lost 4 bases, with 14 bases spanning the gap. Germline V lookup: CDR1 MGHRA, CDR2 YSYEKL. The CDR3 covers 15 residues. CDR3: CASSQARKGPYEQYF. In DNA form, the CDR3 reads TGCGCCAGCAGCCAAGCTCGGAAGGGCCCTTACGAGCAGTACTTC.

V gene TRBV18 combines with J gene TRBJ2-7; D could derive from TRBD1 or TRBD2 (5 bases each). The CDR3 contains 12 residues. Germline-derived CDR1 and CDR2 are KGHSH and LQKENI. V dropped 5 bases and J dropped 2 bases, with 7 bases sitting between them. CDR3 sequence: CASSTGPYEQYF. The CDR3, as DNA: TGTGCCAGCTCAACGGGGCCCTACGAGCAGTACTTC.

This clonotype was counted only a few times. The chain has TRBV7-8 and TRBJ2-3, with D perhaps matching TRBD1 (6 bases). Trimming removed 1 base at V and 0 bases at J, with 11 bases between. The CDR3 consists of 16 residues. The V gene's germline CDR1 is SGHVS and CDR2 FQNEAQ. CDR3 bases: TGTGCCAGCAGCTTAGAATACAGGGCCAGCACAGATACGCAGTATTTT. It encodes CASSLEYRASTDTQYF.

This clonotype appeared a few times. V and J are TRBV29-1 and TRBJ2-5, with D maybe TRBD1 (6 bases). The germline CDR1 and CDR2 sequences are SQVTM and ANQGSEA. There are 14 residues in the CDR3. Trimming shortened V by 5 bases and J by 3 bases, and 16 bases separated the two germline ends. The CDR3 region is CSVYSGDTKETQYF. CDR3 DNA: TGCAGCGTTTATTCCGGGGACACCAAAGAGACCCAGTACTTC.

This rearrangement joins TRBV12-3 or TRBV12-4 to TRBJ2-7; TRBD1 is a possible D gene (6 bases). This CDR3 has 14 residues. Trimming left V 3 bases short and J 4 bases short, with 13 bases between. The CDR3, as DNA: TGTGCCAGCAGTTTCGACAGGATTTTATACGAGCAGTACTTC. It encodes CASSFDRILYEQYF.

The chain employs TRBV24-1 and TRBJ2-3; 9 nucleotides line up with TRBD1. Germline V gene data show CDR1 as KGHDR and CDR2 as SFDVKD. V lost 4 bases and J lost 4; bases outside the gene matches: 5. The CDR3 runs to 15 residues. CDR3 region: CATSETGGRPDTQYF. The CDR3 DNA is TGTGCCACCAGTGAAACAGGGGGCAGGCCAGATACGCAGTATTTT.

The genes are TRBV10-3 and TRBJ2-3; 9 bases are a match to TRBD1. The CDR3 is 14 residues long. Trimming cost V 8 bases and J 7 bases; bases outside gene matches: 10. In germline, CDR1 is ENHRY, CDR2 SYGVKD. In DNA form, the CDR3 reads TGTGCCATCTCTGGGGACAGGGCGGGTCATACGCAGTATTTT. This codes for CAISGDRAGHTQYF.

This clonotype has a count of ten or more. The CDR3 DNA reads TGTGCCAGCACCGCTAGCGGACCGGTTTCCGGGACCCAGTACTTC. Translation: CASTASGPVSGTQYF. The chain has TRBV12-3 or TRBV12-4 and TRBJ2-5; TRBD2 matches 7 bases. The CDR3 covers 15 residues. The V and J ends lost 7 bases and 7 bases, in that order; junction bases with no gene match: 15.

CDR3: CAISAPGQQFF. The CDR3, as DNA: TGTGCCATCAGTGCTCCGGGACAGCAGTTCTTC. V usage is TRBV10-3 and J usage is TRBJ2-1; the D call may be TRBD1 or TRBD2 (5 bases each). CDR1 ENHRY and CDR2 SYGVKD come from the germline V gene. V lost 4 bases to trimming and J lost 11 bases, with 9 bases between them. The CDR3 is 11 amino acids.

This clonotype was picked up a small number of times. The rearrangement links TRBV5-1 to TRBJ2-3; perhaps TRBD2 as D (6 bases). Trimming took off 5 bases at V and 0 bases at J, with 13 bases between the two ends. Germline CDR1 SGHRS, CDR2 YFSETQ. The CDR3 loop spans 15 amino acids. This CDR3 is CASRMGGTSTDTQYF. The CDR3, as DNA: TGCGCCAGCAGGATGGGGGGAACTAGCACAGATACGCAGTATTTT.

This clonotype turned up a few times. V and J are TRBV13 and TRBJ2-4; the match to TRBD2 covers 7 bases. CDR1 PRHDT and CDR2 FYEKMQ come from the germline V gene (reference sequence). J was trimmed by 1 base and V by 5 bases; bases with no gene match: 8. The CDR3 spans 16 residues. The CDR3 is CASSPPSGRAKNIQYF. The CDR3, as DNA: TGTGCCAGCAGCCCTCCTAGCGGTCGCGCCAAAAACATTCAGTACTTC.

This clonotype was seen a few times. The V call is TRBV29-1, the J call TRBJ2-2; 10 positions match TRBD1. The germline CDR1 and CDR2 sequences are SQVTM and ANQGSEA. V gave up 4 bases and J gave up 1 base; unmatched junction bases: 6. This CDR3 is 16 amino acids long. The CDR3 is CSVVGDRGKNTGELFF. CDR3 nucleotide sequence: TGCAGCGTTGTAGGGGACAGGGGAAAGAACACCGGGGAGCTGTTTTTT.

This chain connects TRBV4-1 to TRBJ2-3; the match to TRBD2 covers 11 bases. J was trimmed by 11 bases and V by 4 bases; bases with no gene match: 11. CDR3 length: 15 residues. The germline CDR1 and CDR2 sequences are MGHRA and YSYEKL. The CDR3 sequence: CASSPAGTSGGGQYF. Written as DNA, the CDR3 is TGCGCCAGCAGCCCCGCCGGGACTAGCGGTGGGGGGCAGTATTTT.

This clonotype was observed a handful of times. V gene TRBV25-1 combines with J gene TRBJ2-3; the D gene could be TRBD1 or TRBD2 (5 bases each). Trimming cost V 2 bases and J 5 bases, with 23 bases left between them. The CDR3 covers 18 residues. Germline CDR1 and CDR2: MGHDK and SYGVNS. CDR3 loop: CASSEALGNGAVGDTQYF. The DNA for the CDR3 is TGTGCCAGCAGTGAAGCCCTGGGGAACGGGGCAGTCGGAGATACGCAGTATTTT.

This clonotype was counted only a few times. The chain joins TRBV4-1 to TRBJ1-1; D gene unclear. The CDR3 runs 13 residues. The V end was cut by 4 bases, the J end by 5 bases, with 11 bases between. Germline lookup yields CDR1 MGHRA and CDR2 YSYEKL. The CDR3 protein is CASSLLGRTEAFF. CDR3 in DNA: TGCGCCAGCAGCCTACTAGGGCGGACTGAAGCTTTCTTT.

In its sample, this clonotype was seen a few times. This chain uses TRBV29-1 with TRBJ2-3, with D possibly being TRBD1 or TRBD2 (7 bases each). There are 13 residues in the CDR3. The germline gives CDR1 SQVTM, CDR2 ANQGSEA. Trimming removed 7 bases from V and 6 bases from J, with 17 bases in between. The CDR3 region has the DNA TGCAGCGCTTCGAGGCAGGGGGGGGATACGCAGTATTTT. It is translated as CSASRQGGDTQYF.

This clonotype was seen more than once but under ten times. This chain uses TRBV29-1 with TRBJ2-7, with 8 bases that match TRBD1. V was clipped by 7 bases and J by 1 base; unmatched bases: 9. The CDR3 sequence is 14 residues long. Germline lookup yields CDR1 SQVTM and CDR2 ANQGSEA. The CDR3 region is CSAETGTGSYEQYF. As DNA, the CDR3 is TGCAGCGCCGAAACGGGGACAGGATCCTACGAGCAGTACTTC.

There are a few counts of this clonotype. The chain has TRBV9 and TRBJ2-1; D tentatively fits TRBD1 or TRBD2 (5 bases each). The CDR3 contains 18 residues. Germline CDR1 is SGDLS and CDR2 is YYNGEE. V was trimmed by 0 bases and J by 0 bases, leaving 16 bases between them. The DNA of the CDR3 is TGTGCCAGCAGCGTAGCACCCGCTGCTGGGGGCTCCTACAATGAGCAGTTCTTC. The encoded protein is CASSVAPAAGGSYNEQFF.

The CDR3 sequence: CASSSPRVPWNEQYF. In DNA, the CDR3 is TGTGCCAGCAGTTCCCCCAGGGTACCTTGGAACGAGCAGTACTTC. The rearrangement joins TRBV28 to TRBJ2-7; a weak D match, TRBD1 (5 bases). V was clipped by 4 bases and J by 5 bases, with 18 bases between them. CDR3 size: 15 residues. Germline CDR1 is MDHEN and CDR2 is SYDVKM.

J is TRBJ2-5 and V is TRBV11-2; 8 bases fit TRBD1. The CDR3 is 18 residues long. With V trimmed by 5 bases and J by 5 bases, 19 bases remained unmatched. Germline V gene lookup returns CDR1 SGHAT and CDR2 FQNNGV. CDR3 sequence reads: CASSPLRTGGSWRETQYF. In DNA form, the CDR3 reads TGTGCCAGCAGCCCTTTACGCACAGGGGGTTCGTGGAGGGAGACCCAGTACTTC. The full variable domain, rest sourced from reference TRBV11-2 and TRBJ2-5, is EAGVAQSPRYKIIEKRQSVAFWCNPISGHATLYWYQQILGQGPKLLIQFQNNGVVDDSQLPKDRFSAERLKGVDSTLKIQPAKLEDSAVYLCASSPLRTGGSWRETQYFGPGTRLLVL.

The chain is built from TRBV20-1 and TRBJ2-1; D not certain. Trimming left V 0 bases short and J 10 bases short, with 10 bases between. Germline-derived CDR1 and CDR2 are DFQATT and SNEGSKA (reference sequence). The CDR3 length is 12 residues. CDR3: CSARDQIIEQFF. DNA of the CDR3: TGCAGTGCTAGAGATCAGATTATAGAGCAGTTCTTC.

As for this clonotype: Germline and junction disagree at one end, which may indicate a read error. The V call is TRBV2, the J call TRBJ2-1, with 10 bases identical to TRBD2. This CDR3 has 18 amino acids. Germline V gives CDR1 SNHLY, CDR2 FYNNEI. The CDR3 sequence is CACSLRHRTSGIDNEQFF. The CDR3 DNA reads TGTGCCTGCAGTTTACGGCATAGGACTAGCGGAATAGACAATGAGCAGTTCTTC.

The genes are TRBV19 and TRBJ2-5, with D maybe TRBD2 (6 bases). V was clipped by 3 bases and J by 4 bases, with 9 bases between them. This CDR3 contains 13 residues. The germline CDR1 and CDR2 sequences are LNHDA and SQIVND (reference sequence). The CDR3 sequence: CASSMGGRETQYF. CDR3 DNA: TGTGCCAGTAGTATGGGGGGAAGAGAGACCCAGTACTTC.

This chain joins TRBV6-1 and TRBJ2-2; tentatively, D is TRBD1 or TRBD2 (6 bases each). Trimming removed 5 bases at V and 7 bases at J, with 17 bases between. This CDR3 has 15 residues. CDR1 and CDR2 from the germline V gene are MNHNS and SASEGT. CDR3 amino acids: CASSPRGLRGGELFF. CDR3 sequence (DNA): TGTGCCAGCAGTCCCCGGGGGCTCCGCGGCGGGGAGCTGTTTTTT.

This chain uses TRBV5-6 with TRBJ1-4; D ambiguous. CDR1 and CDR2 from the germline V gene are SGHDT and YYEEEE. CDR3 length: 15 residues. V lost 2 bases to trimming and J lost 0 bases, with 8 bases between them. Here the CDR3 DNA reads TGTGCCAGCAGCTTCAATGGTGCAACTAATGAAAAACTGTTTTTT. This gives the protein CASSFNGATNEKLFF.

This clonotype showed up just a few times. The chain carries TRBV20-1 and TRBJ2-7, with D possibly TRBD2 on 6 matching bases. V was trimmed by 0 bases and J by 3 bases, leaving 21 bases between them. The CDR3 is made up of 17 amino acids. Germline loops: CDR1 DFQATT, CDR2 SNEGSKA (reference sequence). The CDR3 sequence is CSARDLWTKGRIYEQYF. DNA for the CDR3: TGCAGTGCTAGAGACCTATGGACTAAGGGACGGATCTACGAGCAGTACTTC.